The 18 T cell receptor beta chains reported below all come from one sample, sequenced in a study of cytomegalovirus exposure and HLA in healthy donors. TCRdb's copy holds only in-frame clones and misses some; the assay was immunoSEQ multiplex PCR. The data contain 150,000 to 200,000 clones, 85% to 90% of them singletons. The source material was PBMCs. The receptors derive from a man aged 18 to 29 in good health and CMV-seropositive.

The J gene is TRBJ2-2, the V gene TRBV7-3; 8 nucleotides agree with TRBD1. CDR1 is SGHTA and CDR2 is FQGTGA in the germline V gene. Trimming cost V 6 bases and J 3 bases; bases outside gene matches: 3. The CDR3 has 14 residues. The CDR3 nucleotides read TGTGCCAGCAGACGACAGGGGTACACCGGGGAGCTGTTTTTT. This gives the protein CASRRQGYTGELFF.

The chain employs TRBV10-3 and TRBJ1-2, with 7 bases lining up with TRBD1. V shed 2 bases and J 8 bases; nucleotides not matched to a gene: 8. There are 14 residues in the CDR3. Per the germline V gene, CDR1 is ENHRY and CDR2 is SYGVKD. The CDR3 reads CAISEDRQGDGYTF. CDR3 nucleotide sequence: TGTGCCATCAGTGAGGATAGACAGGGAGACGGCTACACCTTC.

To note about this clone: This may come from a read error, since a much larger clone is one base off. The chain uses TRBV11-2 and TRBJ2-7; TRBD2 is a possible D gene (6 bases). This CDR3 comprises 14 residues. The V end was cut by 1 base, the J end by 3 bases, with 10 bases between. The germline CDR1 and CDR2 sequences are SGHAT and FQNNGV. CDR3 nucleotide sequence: TGTGCCAGCAGCTTAGGCGCTAGCGACTACGAGCAGTACTTC. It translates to CASSLGASDYEQYF.

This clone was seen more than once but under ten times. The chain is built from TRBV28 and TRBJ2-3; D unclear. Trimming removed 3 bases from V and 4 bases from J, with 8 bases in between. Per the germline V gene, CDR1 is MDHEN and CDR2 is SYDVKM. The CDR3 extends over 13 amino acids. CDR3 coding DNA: TGTGCCAGCAGTTTTCGAGTTCCAGATACGCAGTATTTT. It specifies CASSFRVPDTQYF.

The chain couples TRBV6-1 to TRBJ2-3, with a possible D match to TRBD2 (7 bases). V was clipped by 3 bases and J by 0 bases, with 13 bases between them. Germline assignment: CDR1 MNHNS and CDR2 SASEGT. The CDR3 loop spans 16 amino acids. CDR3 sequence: CASSEWGGGSTDTQYF. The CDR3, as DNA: TGTGCCAGCAGTGAGTGGGGGGGCGGGAGCACAGATACGCAGTATTTT.

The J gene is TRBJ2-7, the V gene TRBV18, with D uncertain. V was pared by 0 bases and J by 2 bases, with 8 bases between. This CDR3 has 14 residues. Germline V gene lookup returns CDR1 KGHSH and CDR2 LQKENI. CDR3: CASSPPGSTYEQYF. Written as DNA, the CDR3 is TGTGCCAGCTCACCACCTGGTAGCACCTACGAGCAGTACTTC.

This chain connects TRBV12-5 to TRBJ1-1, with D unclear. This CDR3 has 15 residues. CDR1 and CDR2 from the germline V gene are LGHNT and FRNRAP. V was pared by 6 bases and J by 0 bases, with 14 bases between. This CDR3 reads CASGRLEGVNTEAFF. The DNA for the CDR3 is TGTGCTAGTGGGCGTCTCGAGGGCGTGAACACTGAAGCTTTCTTT.

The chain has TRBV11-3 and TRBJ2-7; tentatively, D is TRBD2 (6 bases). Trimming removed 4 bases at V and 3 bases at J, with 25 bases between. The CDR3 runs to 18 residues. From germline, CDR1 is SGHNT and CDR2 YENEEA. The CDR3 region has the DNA TGTGCCAGCAGCTATAAGGGCCTCGGGGAGGATGACTACTACGAGCAGTACTTC. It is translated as CASSYKGLGEDDYYEQYF.

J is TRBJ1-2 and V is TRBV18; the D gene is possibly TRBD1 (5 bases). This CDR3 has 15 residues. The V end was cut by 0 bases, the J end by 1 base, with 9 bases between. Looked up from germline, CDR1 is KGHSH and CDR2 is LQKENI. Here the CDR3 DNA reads TGTGCCAGCTCACCACCGACAGATAATAACTATGGCTACACCTTC. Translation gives CASSPPTDNNYGYTF.

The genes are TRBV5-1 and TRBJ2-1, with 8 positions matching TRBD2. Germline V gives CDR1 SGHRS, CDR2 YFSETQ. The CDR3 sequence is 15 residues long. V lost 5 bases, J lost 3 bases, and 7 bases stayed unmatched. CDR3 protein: CASSRAGEVYNEQFF. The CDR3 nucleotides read TGCGCCAGCAGTAGAGCGGGAGAGGTCTACAATGAGCAGTTCTTC.

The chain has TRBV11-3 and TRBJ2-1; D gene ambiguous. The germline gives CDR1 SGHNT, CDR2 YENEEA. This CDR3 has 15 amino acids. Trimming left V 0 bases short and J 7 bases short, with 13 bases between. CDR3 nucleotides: TGTGCCAGCAGCTTAGATCCCCAGCGAAAGAATGAGCAGTTCTTC. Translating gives CASSLDPQRKNEQFF.

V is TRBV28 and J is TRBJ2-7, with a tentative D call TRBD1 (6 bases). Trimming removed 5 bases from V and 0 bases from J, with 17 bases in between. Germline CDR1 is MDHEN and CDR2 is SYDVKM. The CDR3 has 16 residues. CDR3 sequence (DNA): TGTGCCAGCAGTACCGTGGGGCAGGGGAGCTCCTACGAGCAGTACTTC. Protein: CASSTVGQGSSYEQYF.

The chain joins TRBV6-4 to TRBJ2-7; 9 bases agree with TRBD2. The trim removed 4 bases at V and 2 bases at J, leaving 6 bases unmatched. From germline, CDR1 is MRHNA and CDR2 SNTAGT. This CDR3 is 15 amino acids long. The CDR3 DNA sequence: TGTGCCAGCAGTGCAAATAGCGGGAGTACCTACGAGCAGTACTTC. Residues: CASSANSGSTYEQYF.

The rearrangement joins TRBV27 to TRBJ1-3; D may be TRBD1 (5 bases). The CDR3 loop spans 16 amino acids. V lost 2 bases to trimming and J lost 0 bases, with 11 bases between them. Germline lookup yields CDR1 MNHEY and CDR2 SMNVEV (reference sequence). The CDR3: CASSLVGGGSGNTIYF. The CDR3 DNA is TGTGCCAGCAGTTTAGTGGGGGGGGGCTCTGGAAACACCATATATTTT.

The CDR3 region is CASTASLAGGAETQYF. The CDR3 DNA is TGCGCCAGCACCGCGTCCCTAGCGGGAGGGGCAGAGACCCAGTACTTC. The chain employs TRBV10-2 and TRBJ2-5; TRBD2 aligns across 12 bases. This CDR3 has 16 residues. Germline V gene lookup returns CDR1 WSHSY and CDR2 SAAADI. The trim removed 7 bases at V and 4 bases at J, leaving 10 bases unmatched.

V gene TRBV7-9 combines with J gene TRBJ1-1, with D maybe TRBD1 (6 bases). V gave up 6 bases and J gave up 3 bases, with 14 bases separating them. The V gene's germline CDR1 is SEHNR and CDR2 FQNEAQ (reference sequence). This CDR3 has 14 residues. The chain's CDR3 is CASRMTGPDTEAFF. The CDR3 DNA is TGTGCCAGCAGGATGACAGGCCCCGACACTGAAGCTTTCTTT.

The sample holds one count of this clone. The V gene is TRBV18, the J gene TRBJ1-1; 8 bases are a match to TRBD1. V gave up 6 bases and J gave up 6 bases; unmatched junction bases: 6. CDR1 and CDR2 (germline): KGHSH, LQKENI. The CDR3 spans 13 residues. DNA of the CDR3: TGTGCCAGCTCGACAGGGGATATGTCTGAAGCTTTCTTT. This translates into CASSTGDMSEAFF.

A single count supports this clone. This CDR3 is CASSIDRGLANTEAFF. The DNA of the CDR3 is TGTGCCAGTAGTATCGACAGGGGATTGGCGAACACTGAAGCTTTCTTT. The rearrangement joins TRBV19 to TRBJ1-1; 8 bases are a match to TRBD1. The germline V gene has CDR1 LNHDA and CDR2 SQIVND (reference sequence). Trimming removed 3 bases from V and 1 base from J; junction bases left unmatched: 7. The CDR3 consists of 16 residues.